This T cell receptor (beta chain) came from a study of blood T cell repertoires in COVID-19. Study context: Samples came from the United States, Italy and Spain, spanning acute and convalescent COVID-19.

This clone has a handful of counts. CDR1 and CDR2 (germline): SNHLY, FYNNEI. The CDR3 runs 11 residues. The V gene lost 3 bases and the J gene lost 4 bases, with 4 bases spanning the gap. Clinical histories supplied by participants themselves formed the basis of cohort assignment. Cohort 3 recovery required two negative PCRs, clearance, or symptom resolution. Repertoires were generated with immunoSEQ multiplex PCR, while TCRdb's copy carries only in-frame clones and drops some. The sample comprises approximately 440,000 clones, about 85% of which are singletons, and around 0.7% rests with the top ten.

Specimen: PBMCs or T cells enriched from blood (not recorded which). The chain has TRBV2 and TRBJ2-7; D is undetermined. The sequence came from a woman younger than 30 who had recovered from COVID-19. The CDR3 loop is CASSDRYEQYF. In nucleotides, the CDR3 is TGTGCCAGCAGTGACCGGTACGAGCAGTACTTC.